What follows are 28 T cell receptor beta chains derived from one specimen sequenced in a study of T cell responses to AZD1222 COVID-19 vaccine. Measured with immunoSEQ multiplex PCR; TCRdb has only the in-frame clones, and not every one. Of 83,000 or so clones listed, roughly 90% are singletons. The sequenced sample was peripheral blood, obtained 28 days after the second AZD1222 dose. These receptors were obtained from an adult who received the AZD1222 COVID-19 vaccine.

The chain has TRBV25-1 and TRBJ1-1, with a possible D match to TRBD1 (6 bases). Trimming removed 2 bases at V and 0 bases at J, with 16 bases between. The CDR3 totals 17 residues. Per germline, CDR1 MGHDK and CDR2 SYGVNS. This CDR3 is CASSENRASEMNTEAFF. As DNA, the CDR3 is TGTGCCAGCAGTGAAAACAGGGCTTCGGAGATGAACACTGAAGCTTTCTTT.

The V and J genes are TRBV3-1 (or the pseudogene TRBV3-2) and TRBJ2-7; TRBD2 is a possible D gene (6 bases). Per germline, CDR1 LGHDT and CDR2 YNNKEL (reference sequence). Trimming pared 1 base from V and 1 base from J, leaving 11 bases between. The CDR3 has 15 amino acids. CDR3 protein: CASSQGSGRSYEQYF. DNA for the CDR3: TGTGCCAGCAGCCAAGGCAGCGGGCGGTCCTACGAGCAGTACTTC.

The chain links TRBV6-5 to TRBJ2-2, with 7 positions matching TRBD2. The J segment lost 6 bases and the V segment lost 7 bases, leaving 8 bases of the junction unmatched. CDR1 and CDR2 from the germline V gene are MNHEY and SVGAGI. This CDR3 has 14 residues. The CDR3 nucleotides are TGTGCCAGCAAGATCGGCGGGAGCCCCGGGGAGCTGTTTTTT. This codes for CASKIGGSPGELFF.

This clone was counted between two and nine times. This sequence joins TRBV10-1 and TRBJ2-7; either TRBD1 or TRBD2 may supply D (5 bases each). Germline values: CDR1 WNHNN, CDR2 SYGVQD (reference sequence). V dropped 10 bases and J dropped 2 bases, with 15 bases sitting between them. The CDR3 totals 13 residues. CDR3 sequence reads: CATPGRTTYEQYF. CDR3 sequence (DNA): TGCGCCACCCCGGGACGGACAACCTACGAGCAGTACTTC.

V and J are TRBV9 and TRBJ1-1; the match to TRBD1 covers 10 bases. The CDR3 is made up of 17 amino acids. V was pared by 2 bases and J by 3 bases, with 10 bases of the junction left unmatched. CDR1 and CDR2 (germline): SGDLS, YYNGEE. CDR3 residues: CASSVSRDRGVHTEAFF. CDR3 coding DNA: TGTGCCAGCAGCGTTAGCCGGGACAGGGGAGTTCACACTGAAGCTTTCTTT.

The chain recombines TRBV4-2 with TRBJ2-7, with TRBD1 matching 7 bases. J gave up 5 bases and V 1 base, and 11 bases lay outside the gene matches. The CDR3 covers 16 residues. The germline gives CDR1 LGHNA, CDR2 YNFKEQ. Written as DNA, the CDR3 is TGTGCCAGCAGCCAAGTACGACAGGGTATGAAAAACGAGCAGTACTTC. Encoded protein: CASSQVRQGMKNEQYF.

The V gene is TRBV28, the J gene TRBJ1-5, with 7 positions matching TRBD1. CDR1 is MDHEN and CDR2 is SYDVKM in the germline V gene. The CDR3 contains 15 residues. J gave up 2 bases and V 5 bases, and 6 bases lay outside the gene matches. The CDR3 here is CASSAGTVGNQPQHF. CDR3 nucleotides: TGTGCCAGCAGTGCAGGGACAGTTGGCAATCAGCCCCAGCATTTT.

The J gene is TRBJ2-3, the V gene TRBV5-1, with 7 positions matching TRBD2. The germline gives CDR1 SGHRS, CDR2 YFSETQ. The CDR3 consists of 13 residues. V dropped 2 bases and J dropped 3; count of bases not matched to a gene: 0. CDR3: CASSFGGTDTQYF. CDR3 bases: TGCGCCAGCAGCTTCGGGGGGACAGATACGCAGTATTTT.

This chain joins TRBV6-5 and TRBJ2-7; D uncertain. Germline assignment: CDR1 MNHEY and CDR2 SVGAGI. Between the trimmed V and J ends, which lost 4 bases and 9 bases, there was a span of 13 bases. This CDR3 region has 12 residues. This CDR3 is CASSSHLTVQYF. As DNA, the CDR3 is TGTGCCAGCAGTTCACACTTGACGGTGCAGTACTTC.

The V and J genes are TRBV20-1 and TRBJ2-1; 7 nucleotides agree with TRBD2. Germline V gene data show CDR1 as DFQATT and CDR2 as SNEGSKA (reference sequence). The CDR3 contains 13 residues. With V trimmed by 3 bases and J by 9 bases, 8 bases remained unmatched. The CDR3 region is CSASWVAGGEQFF. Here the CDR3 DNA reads TGCAGTGCTAGTTGGGTAGCGGGCGGTGAGCAGTTCTTC.

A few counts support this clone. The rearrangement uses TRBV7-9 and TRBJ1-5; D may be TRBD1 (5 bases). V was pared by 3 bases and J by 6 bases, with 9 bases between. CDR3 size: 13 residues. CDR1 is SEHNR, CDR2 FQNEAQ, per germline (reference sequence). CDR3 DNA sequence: TGTGCCAGCAGCTTCAGCGGGACTCAGCCCCAGCATTTT. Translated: CASSFSGTQPQHF.

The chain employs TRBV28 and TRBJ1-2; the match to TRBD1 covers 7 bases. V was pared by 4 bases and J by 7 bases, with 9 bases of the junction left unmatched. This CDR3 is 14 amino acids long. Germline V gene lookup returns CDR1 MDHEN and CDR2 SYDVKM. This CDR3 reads CASSSGGQKFGYTF. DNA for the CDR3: TGTGCCAGCAGTTCGGGGGGACAGAAGTTTGGCTACACCTTC.

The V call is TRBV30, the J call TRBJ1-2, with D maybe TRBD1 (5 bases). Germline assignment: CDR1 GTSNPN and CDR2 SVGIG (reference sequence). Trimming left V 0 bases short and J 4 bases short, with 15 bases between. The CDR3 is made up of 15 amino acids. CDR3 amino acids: CAWSVEVRGCYGYTF. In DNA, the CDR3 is TGTGCCTGGAGTGTTGAGGTTCGGGGGTGCTATGGCTACACCTTC. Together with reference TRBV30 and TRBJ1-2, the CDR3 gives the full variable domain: SQTIHQWPATLVQPVGSPLSLECTVEGTSNPNLYWYRQAAGRGLQLLFYSVGIGQISSEVPQNLSASRPQDRQFILSSKKLLLSDSGFYLCAWSVEVRGCYGYTFGSGTRLTVV.

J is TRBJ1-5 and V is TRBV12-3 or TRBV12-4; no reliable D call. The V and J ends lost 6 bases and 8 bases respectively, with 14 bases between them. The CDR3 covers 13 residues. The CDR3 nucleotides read TGTGCCAGCAGGAAGAACAGCGGGGAGCCCCAGCATTTT. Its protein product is CASRKNSGEPQHF.

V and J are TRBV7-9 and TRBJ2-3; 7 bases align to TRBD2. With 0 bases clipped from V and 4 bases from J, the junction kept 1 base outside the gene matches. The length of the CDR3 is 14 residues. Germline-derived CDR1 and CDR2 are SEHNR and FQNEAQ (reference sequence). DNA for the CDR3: TGTGCCAGCAGCTTAGCGGGGGGGGCAGATACGCAGTATTTT. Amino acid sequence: CASSLAGGADTQYF.

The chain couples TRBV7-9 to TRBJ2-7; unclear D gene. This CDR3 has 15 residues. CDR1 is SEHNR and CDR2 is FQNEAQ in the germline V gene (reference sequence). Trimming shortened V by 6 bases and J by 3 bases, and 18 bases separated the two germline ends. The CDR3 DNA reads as TGTGCCAGCAGAAACTCGACTGGCTTGATCTACGAGCAGTACTTC. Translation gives CASRNSTGLIYEQYF.

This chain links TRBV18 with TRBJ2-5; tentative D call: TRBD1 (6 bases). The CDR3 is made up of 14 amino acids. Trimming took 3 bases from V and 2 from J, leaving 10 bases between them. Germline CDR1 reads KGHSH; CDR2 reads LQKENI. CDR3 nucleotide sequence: TGTGCCAGCTCACCCGAACAGGGACAAGAGACCCAGTACTTC. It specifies CASSPEQGQETQYF.

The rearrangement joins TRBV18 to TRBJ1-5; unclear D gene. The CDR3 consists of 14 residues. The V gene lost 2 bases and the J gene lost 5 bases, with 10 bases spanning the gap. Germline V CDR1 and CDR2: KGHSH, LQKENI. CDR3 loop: CASSPDDRHQPQHF. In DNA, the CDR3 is TGTGCCAGCTCACCAGACGACCGGCATCAGCCCCAGCATTTT.

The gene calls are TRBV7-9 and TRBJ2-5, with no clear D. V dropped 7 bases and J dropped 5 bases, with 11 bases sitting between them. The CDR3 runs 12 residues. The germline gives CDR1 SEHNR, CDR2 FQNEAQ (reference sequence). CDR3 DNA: TGTGCCAGCATTGCAGAATTGGAGACCCAGTACTTC. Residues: CASIAELETQYF.

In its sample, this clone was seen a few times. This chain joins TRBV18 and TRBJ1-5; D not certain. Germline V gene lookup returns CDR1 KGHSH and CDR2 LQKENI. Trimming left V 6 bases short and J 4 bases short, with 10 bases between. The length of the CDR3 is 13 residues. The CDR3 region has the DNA TGTGCCAGCTCGCCGGGTTATAATCAGCCCCAGCATTTT. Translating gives CASSPGYNQPQHF.

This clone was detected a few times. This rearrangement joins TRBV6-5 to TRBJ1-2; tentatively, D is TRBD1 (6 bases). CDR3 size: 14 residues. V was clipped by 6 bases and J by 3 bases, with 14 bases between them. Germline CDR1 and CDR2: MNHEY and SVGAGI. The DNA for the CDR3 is TGTGCCAGCAGCCGCGGAGGGGGGGACTATGGCTACACCTTC. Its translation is CASSRGGGDYGYTF.

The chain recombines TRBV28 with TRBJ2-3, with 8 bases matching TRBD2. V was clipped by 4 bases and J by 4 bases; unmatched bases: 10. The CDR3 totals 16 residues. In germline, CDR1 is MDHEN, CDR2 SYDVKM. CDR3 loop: CASSSHLAGRADTQYF. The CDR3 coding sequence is TGTGCCAGCAGTTCCCACCTAGCGGGTCGCGCAGATACGCAGTATTTT.

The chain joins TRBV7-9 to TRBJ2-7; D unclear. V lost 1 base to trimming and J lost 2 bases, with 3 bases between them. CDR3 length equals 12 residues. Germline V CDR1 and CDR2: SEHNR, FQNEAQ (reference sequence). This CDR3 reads CASSLETYEQYF. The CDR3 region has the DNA TGTGCCAGCAGCTTAGAAACCTACGAGCAGTACTTC.

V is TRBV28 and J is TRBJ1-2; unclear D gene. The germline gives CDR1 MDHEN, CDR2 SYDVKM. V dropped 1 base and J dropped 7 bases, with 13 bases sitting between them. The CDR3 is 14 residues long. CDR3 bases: TGTGCCAGCAGTTTATACCTGGACGGCGGTGGCTACACCTTC. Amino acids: CASSLYLDGGGYTF.

The CDR3 nucleotides read TGTGCCAGCAGTTCCACACCCGTGGGAACCGGGGAGCTGTTTTTT. It is translated as CASSSTPVGTGELFF. The V and J genes are TRBV28 and TRBJ2-2, with no clear D. This CDR3 has 15 amino acids. Germline V lookup: CDR1 MDHEN, CDR2 SYDVKM. The ends were cut back, 4 bases at V and 5 bases at J, with 14 bases in the middle.

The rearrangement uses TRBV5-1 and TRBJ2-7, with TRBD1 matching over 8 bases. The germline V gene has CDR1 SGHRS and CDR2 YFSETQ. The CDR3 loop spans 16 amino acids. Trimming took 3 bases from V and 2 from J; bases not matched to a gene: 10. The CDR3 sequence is CASSSVTGDFTYEQYF. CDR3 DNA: TGCGCCAGCAGCTCCGTGACAGGGGATTTTACCTACGAGCAGTACTTC.

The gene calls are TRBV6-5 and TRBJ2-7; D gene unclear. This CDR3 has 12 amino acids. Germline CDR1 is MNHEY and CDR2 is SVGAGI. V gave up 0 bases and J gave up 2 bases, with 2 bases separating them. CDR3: CASSYSPYEQYF. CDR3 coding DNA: TGTGCCAGCAGTTACTCACCCTACGAGCAGTACTTC.

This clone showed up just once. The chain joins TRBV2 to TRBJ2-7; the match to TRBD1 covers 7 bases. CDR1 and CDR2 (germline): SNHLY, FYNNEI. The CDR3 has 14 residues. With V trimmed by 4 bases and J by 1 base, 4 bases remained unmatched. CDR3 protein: CASSAARGSYEQYF. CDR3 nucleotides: TGTGCCAGCAGTGCGGCCAGGGGGTCCTACGAGCAGTACTTC. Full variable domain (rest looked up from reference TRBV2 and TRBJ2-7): EPEVTQTPSHQVTQMGQEVILRCVPISNHLYFYWYRQILGQKVEFLVSFYNNEISEKSEIFDDQFSVERPDGSNFTLKIRSTKLEDSAMYFCASSAARGSYEQYFGPGTRLTVT.